This TCR beta chain was identified during a study of blood T cells in healthy people across ages. Per-sample yields of isolated PBMCs were at least 6 million. In germline, CDR1 is DFQATT, CDR2 SNEGSKA (reference sequence). The CDR3 runs to 11 residues. With 2 bases removed from V and 2 bases from J, the gap between germline ends came to 2 bases. A J-beta primer mix and a sample-barcoded 5' primer were used in a second PCR of roughly 6 to 12 cycles. TCRdb used MiXCR to reprocess the 5' RACE reads, holding one entry per CDR3 protein. This table holds almost 300,000 distinct CDR3 sequences, 25% to 30% found once.

The receptor's source is a woman in her 70s in good health. This chain uses TRBV20-1 with TRBJ2-3; D unresolved. The sequencing input was blood. The CDR3: CSARFTDTQYF. CDR3 DNA: TGCAGTGCTAGATTCACAGATACGCAGTATTTT.